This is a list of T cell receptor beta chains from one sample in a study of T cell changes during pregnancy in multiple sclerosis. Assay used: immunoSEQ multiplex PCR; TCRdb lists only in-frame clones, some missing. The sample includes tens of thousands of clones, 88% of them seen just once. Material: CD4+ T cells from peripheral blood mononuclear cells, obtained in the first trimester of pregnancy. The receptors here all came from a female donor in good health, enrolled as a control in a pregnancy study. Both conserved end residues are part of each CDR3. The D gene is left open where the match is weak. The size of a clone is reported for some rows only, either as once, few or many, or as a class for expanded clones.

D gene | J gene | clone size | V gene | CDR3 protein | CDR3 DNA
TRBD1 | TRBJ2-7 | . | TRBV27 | CASSRGQGAYEQYF | TGTGCCAGCAGCAGGGGACAGGGGGCCTACGAGCAGTACTTC
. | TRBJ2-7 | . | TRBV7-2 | CASRPGSSYEQYF | TGTGCCAGCAGACCCGGGAGCTCCTACGAGCAGTACTTC
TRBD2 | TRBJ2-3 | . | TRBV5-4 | CASLSSGGRDTQYF | TGTGCCAGCCTCTCCTCGGGGGGGCGGGATACGCAGTATTTT
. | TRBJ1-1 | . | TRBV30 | CAWSSQGNTEAFF | TGTGCCTGGAGTTCACAGGGGAACACTGAAGCTTTCTTT
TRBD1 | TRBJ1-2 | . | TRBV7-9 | CASSPGTGGNYGYTF | TGTGCCAGCAGCCCGGGGACAGGGGGCAACTATGGCTACACCTTC
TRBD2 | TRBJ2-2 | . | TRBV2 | CASSALAGGPGELFF | TGTGCCAGCAGTGCGCTAGCGGGGGGGCCCGGGGAGCTGTTTTTT
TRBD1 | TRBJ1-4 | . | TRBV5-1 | CASSQDRGRPEKLFF | TGCGCCAGCAGCCAGGACAGGGGGCGCCCTGAAAAACTGTTTTTT
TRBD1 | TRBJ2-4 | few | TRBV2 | CASRSVTGFNIQYF | TGTGCCAGCCGGAGTGTGACAGGGTTTAACATTCAGTACTTC
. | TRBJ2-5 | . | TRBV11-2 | CASSLGERGETQYF | TGTGCCAGCAGCTTAGGGGAACGAGGGGAGACCCAGTACTTC
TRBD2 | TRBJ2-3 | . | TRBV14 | CASSRLAGMDTQYF | TGTGCCAGCTCTCGACTAGCGGGAATGGATACGCAGTATTTT
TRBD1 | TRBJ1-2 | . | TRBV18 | CASSPQGGQGASNYGYTF | TGTGCCAGCTCACCTCAAGGGGGACAGGGGGCATCTAACTATGGCTACACCTTC
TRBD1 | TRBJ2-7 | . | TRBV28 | CASTLGGTGGREQYF | TGTGCCAGCACCCTGGGCGGGACAGGGGGCCGGGAGCAGTACTTC
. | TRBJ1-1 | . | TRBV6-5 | CASSYLRNTEAFF | TGTGCCAGCAGTTACTTGCGGAACACTGAAGCTTTCTTT
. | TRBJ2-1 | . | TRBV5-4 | CASSLGAGEQFF | TGTGCCAGCAGCTTGGGGGCTGGGGAGCAGTTCTTC
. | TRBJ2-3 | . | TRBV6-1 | CATRDTPTDTQYF | TGTGCCACCCGGGACACCCCCACAGATACGCAGTATTTT
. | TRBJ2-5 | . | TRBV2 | CASSEYKSEGTQYF | TGTGCCAGCAGTGAATATAAGTCGGAGGGGACCCAGTACTTC
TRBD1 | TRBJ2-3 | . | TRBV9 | CASSSRGDSRTDTQYF | TGTGCCAGCAGCTCCCGAGGGGACAGCCGCACAGATACGCAGTATTTT
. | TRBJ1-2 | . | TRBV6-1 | CASSGGLPGRYTF | TGTGCCAGCAGTGGGGGCCTCCCGGGTCGCTACACCTTC
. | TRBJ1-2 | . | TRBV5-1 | CASSPDSPNYGYTF | TGCGCCAGCAGCCCGGACAGTCCTAACTATGGCTACACCTTC
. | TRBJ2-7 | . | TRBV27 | CASSSVTLGATYEQYF | TGTGCCAGCAGTTCTGTAACTTTGGGGGCTACGTACGAGCAGTACTTC
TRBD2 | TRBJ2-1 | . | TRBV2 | CASSQRGGQNNEQFF | TGTGCCAGCAGTCAGCGGGGGGGCCAAAACAATGAGCAGTTCTTC
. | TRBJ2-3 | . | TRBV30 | CAWSVALVVPDTQYF | TGTGCCTGGAGTGTAGCCCTAGTCGTCCCAGATACGCAGTATTTT
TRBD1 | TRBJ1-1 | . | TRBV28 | CASSDSLGQAAEAFF | TGTGCCAGCAGTGATAGCTTGGGACAGGCGGCTGAAGCTTTCTTT
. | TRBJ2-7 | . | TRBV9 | CASSVAVGSYEQYF | TGTGCCAGCAGCGTAGCTGTCGGTTCCTACGAGCAGTACTTC
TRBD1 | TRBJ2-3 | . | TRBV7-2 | CASSFRGLSTDTQYF | TGTGCCAGCAGCTTCAGGGGGCTGAGCACAGATACGCAGTATTTT